A single sample gave rise to the 5 T cell receptor beta chains below, sequenced in a study of Ad26.COV2.S vaccination and SARS-CoV-2 variants. TCRdb keeps only in-frame clones here, not all; method: immunoSEQ multiplex PCR. This sample has about 280,000 clones, with around 87% found just once. Treatment: about 20 received Ad26.COV2.S at low or high dose, single or two shots; about five received placebo; per-sample allocation not given. Day 63 following the first vaccine or placebo injection was when the samples were taken. Specimen: peripheral blood, collected in a trial of Ad26.COV2.S vaccine versus placebo. These receptors came from a person between 18 and 60 years old who received the Ad26.COV2.S COVID-19 vaccine or a placebo.

The chain uses TRBV7-9 and TRBJ1-1; D is unresolved. Germline CDR1 SEHNR, CDR2 FQNEAQ (reference sequence). The CDR3 spans 14 residues. V shed 1 base and J shed 0 bases, with 6 bases lying between them. The CDR3 region has the DNA TGTGCCAGCAGCTTAGTTCGTTTGAACACTGAAGCTTTCTTT. Translating it yields CASSLVRLNTEAFF.

V gene TRBV30 combines with J gene TRBJ1-1; D not resolved. This CDR3 spans 11 amino acids. Germline assignment: CDR1 GTSNPN and CDR2 SVGIG (reference sequence). The V end was cut by 8 bases, the J end by 8 bases, with 15 bases between. Written as DNA, the CDR3 is TGTGCCGCAACGCGCGCAGAGGAAGCTTTCTTT. As protein: CAATRAEEAFF.

In this sample, this clone turned up once. CDR3 nucleotide sequence: TGTGCCAGCAGGGACGGGACTGAAGAGACCCAGTACTTC. This codes for CASRDGTEETQYF. The chain couples TRBV27 to TRBJ2-5, with D possibly being TRBD2 (6 bases). Trimming shortened V by 6 bases and J by 3 bases, and 11 bases separated the two germline ends. This CDR3 spans 13 amino acids. Germline V gene sequence: CDR1 MNHEY, CDR2 SMNVEV (reference sequence).

The chain links TRBV5-8 to TRBJ1-4; D is undetermined. The CDR3 has 17 residues. V dropped 1 base and J dropped 1 base, with 14 bases sitting between them. Per the germline V gene, CDR1 is SGHTS and CDR2 is YDEGEE. The CDR3 bases are TGTGCCAGCAGCTTGTGGCAGGCCGGAGGAACTAATGAAAAACTGTTTTTT. This sequence encodes CASSLWQAGGTNEKLFF. Variable domain in full (rest from reference TRBV5-8 and TRBJ1-4): EAGVTQSPTHLIKTRGQQATLRCSPISGHTSVYWYQQALGLGLQFLLWYDEGEERNRGNFPPRFSGRQFPNYSSELNVNALELEDSALYLCASSLWQAGGTNEKLFFGSGTQLSVL.

This chain connects TRBV9 to TRBJ2-7; D is unclear. CDR1 and CDR2 from the germline V gene are SGDLS and YYNGEE. The CDR3 runs to 14 residues. V dropped 0 bases and J dropped 0 bases, with 7 bases sitting between them. CDR3 protein: CASSVAVSSYEQYF. In nucleotides, the CDR3 is TGTGCCAGCAGCGTAGCGGTTAGCTCCTACGAGCAGTACTTC.